What follows describes a single T cell receptor (beta chain). This entry belongs to a study of response to subunit inactivated influenza vaccine. TCRdb used MiXCR to reprocess the RT-PCR reads, holding one entry per CDR3 protein. Among roughly 550,000 distinct CDR3 sequences listed, less than 25% were seen once. This same sample was also taken into another study, of T cells expressing NK-cell markers. That source adds: Libraries used 5'RACE template switching adding universal primer site and UMIs. Eight donors were sequenced, seven testing HCMV-seropositive and one testing seronegative.

This TCR derives from a man aged 50-59 years who received an inactivated influenza vaccine. The source material was CD4+ T cells sorted from PBMCs, sampled approximately 13 days after vaccination.

The CDR3 DNA follows: TGCAGTGCTTCCGGGGGATCCCTCTCCTACGAGCAGTACTTC. This gives the protein CSASGGSLSYEQYF. V is TRBV20-1 and J is TRBJ2-7; the D gene is possibly TRBD2 (6 bases). CDR1 is DFQATT and CDR2 is SNEGSKA in the germline V gene (reference sequence). The CDR3 contains 14 residues. V was pared by 5 bases and J by 0 bases, with 14 bases between.